The sample holds a few counts of the clone carrying this T cell receptor beta chain. Its target is not known. This specimen belongs to a study of cytomegalovirus exposure and HLA in healthy donors. The study, taken as a whole, reports: It was 150 to 200 TCR beta chains that were listed as cytomegalovirus-associated. Many donors carried some public TCRs, although rarity characterized most TCR sequences.

The PCR contained 60 Vbeta and 13 Jbeta primers. Generated by immunoSEQ multiplex PCR, the TCRdb table keeps only in-frame clones and is missing some. The sample has about 160,000 clones, under 75% seen once. The receptor was isolated from a man aged 35-49 years in good health and CMV-seropositive. The sequenced sample was PBMCs.

Here the CDR3 reads CASSPLGGANTDTQYF. The CDR3 DNA sequence: TGTGCCAGCAGCCCCCTGGGGGGGGCCAACACAGATACGCAGTATTTT. V gene TRBV5-6 combines with J gene TRBJ2-3; maybe TRBD2 (7 bases). V gave up 4 bases and J gave up 2 bases, with 17 bases separating them. CDR1 SGHDT and CDR2 YYEEEE come from the germline V gene. The CDR3 totals 16 residues. Looking up the rest from reference TRBV5-6 and TRBJ2-3 gives the full variable domain: DAGVTQSPTHLIKTRGQQVTLRCSPKSGHDTVSWYQQALGQGPQFIFQYYEEEERQRGNFPDRFSGHQFPNYSSELNVNALLLGDSALYLCASSPLGGANTDTQYFGPGTRLTVL.